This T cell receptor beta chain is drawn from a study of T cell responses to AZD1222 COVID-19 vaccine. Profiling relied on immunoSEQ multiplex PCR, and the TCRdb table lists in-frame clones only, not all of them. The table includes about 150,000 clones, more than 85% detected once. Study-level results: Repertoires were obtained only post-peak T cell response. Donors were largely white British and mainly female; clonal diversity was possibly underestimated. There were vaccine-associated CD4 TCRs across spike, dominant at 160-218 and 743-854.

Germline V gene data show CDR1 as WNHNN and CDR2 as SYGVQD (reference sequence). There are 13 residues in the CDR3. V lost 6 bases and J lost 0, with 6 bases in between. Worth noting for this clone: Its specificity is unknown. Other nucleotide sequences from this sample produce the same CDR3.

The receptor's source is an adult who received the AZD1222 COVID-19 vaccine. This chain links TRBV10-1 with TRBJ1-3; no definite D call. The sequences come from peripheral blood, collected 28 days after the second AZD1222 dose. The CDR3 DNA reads TGCGCCAGCAGAGAAAGCTCTGGAAACACCATATATTTT. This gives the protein CASRESSGNTIYF.